The next 17 T cell receptor beta chains were all read from a single sample in a study of regulatory T cells in long-lasting Graves disease. TCR beta libraries were built with iRepertoire HTBI primers and Arm-PCR of CDR3 regions. TCRdb reprocessed the multiplex PCR reads with MiXCR, giving one entry per CDR3 protein. The top ten clones hold over 15% of a sample with about 470,000 distinct CDR3 sequences, 14% to 15% of them seen once. The time point was: newly diagnosed GD, antithyroid drugs for less than 3 months. PBMC RNA was the source of the TCR library. In addition, the sample was reused for a study of T cells in Graves' hyperthyroidism and ophthalmopathy.

Sample: peripheral blood mononuclear cells (PBMCs), taken at new diagnosis, from a patient treated with antithyroid drugs. The source of these receptors is a young woman with Graves disease.

This clonotype was seen ten or more times. This chain connects TRBV20-1 to TRBJ1-2; D is unclear. The ends were cut back, 3 bases at V and 2 bases at J, with 13 bases in the middle. CDR1 and CDR2 (germline): DFQATT, SNEGSKA (reference sequence). CDR3 length equals 14 residues. CDR3 amino acids: CSASREGSNYGYTF. The CDR3, as DNA: TGCAGTGCTAGTCGGGAAGGGTCCAACTATGGCTACACCTTC.

This clonotype has more than one count but fewer than ten. The CDR3 sequence is CASSPGLAGGLTNEQFF. The CDR3 DNA reads TGTGCCAGCAGCCCCGGACTAGCGGGAGGCCTAACGAATGAGCAGTTCTTC. The chain uses TRBV3-1 and TRBJ2-1; 14 bases agree with TRBD2. Losses at the gene ends were 4 bases for V and 7 bases for J; bases not matched to a gene: 9. This CDR3 contains 17 residues. Per the germline V gene, CDR1 is LGHDT and CDR2 is YNNKEL (reference sequence).

At least ten counts were recorded for this clonotype. The chain links TRBV12-3 or TRBV12-4 to TRBJ1-5; D unclear. This CDR3 region has 16 residues. Trimming left V 5 bases short and J 7 bases short, with 21 bases between. In DNA form, the CDR3 reads TGTGCCAGCAGTCATATAGGGCGGCAGCGGCTCCAGCCCCAGCATTTT. This codes for CASSHIGRQRLQPQHF.

The chain combines TRBV6-5 with TRBJ2-5; D perhaps matches TRBD2 (5 bases). Trimming cost V 2 bases and J 3 bases, with 13 bases left between them. The CDR3 runs to 15 residues. Germline lookup yields CDR1 MNHEY and CDR2 SVGAGI. The CDR3 coding sequence is TGTGCCAGCAGTTACATCGAGGGTACAAAAGAGACCCAGTACTTC. Its protein is CASSYIEGTKETQYF.

This clonotype came up many times. At one boundary the junction diverges from the germline segment, which might be a read error. This sequence joins TRBV7-3 and TRBJ2-1; 12 nucleotides agree with TRBD2. The CDR3 has 15 residues. Germline V gene sequence: CDR1 SGHTA, CDR2 FQGTGA. The CDR3 protein is CASRASGRVTNEQFF. CDR3 DNA sequence: TGTGCTAGCAGAGCTAGCGGGAGGGTCACCAATGAGCAGTTCTTC.

This clonotype was seen many times. This CDR3 reads CSARRTSGRGNEQFF. The CDR3 DNA follows: TGCAGTGCTAGAAGGACTAGCGGGAGGGGAAATGAGCAGTTCTTC. The chain uses TRBV20-1 and TRBJ2-1; 15 positions agree with TRBD2. CDR1 and CDR2 from the germline V gene are DFQATT and SNEGSKA (reference sequence). Unmatched junction bases numbered 3, after V lost 2 bases and J lost 7 bases. The CDR3 has 15 residues.

The table lists this clonotype with a few counts. This chain links TRBV13 with TRBJ2-5, with TRBD1 as a possible D gene (6 bases). The DNA end lines up better with TRBJ2-7; the J call may be wrong. The CDR3 runs to 16 residues. Germline lookup yields CDR1 PRHDT and CDR2 FYEKMQ (reference sequence). The CDR3 DNA reads as TGTGCCAGCACCCAACTAAACAGGGAAACCTCCTACGAGCAGTACTTC. This gives the protein CASTQLNRETSYEQYF.

This clonotype turned up a few times. This sequence joins TRBV9 and TRBJ2-1; 10 positions match TRBD2. The CDR3 consists of 16 residues. Unmatched junction bases numbered 4, after V lost 0 bases and J lost 4 bases. The V gene's germline CDR1 is SGDLS and CDR2 YYNGEE. CDR3 residues: CASSVGGLAVYNEQFF. In nucleotides, the CDR3 is TGTGCCAGCAGCGTAGGAGGACTAGCGGTTTACAATGAGCAGTTCTTC.

This clonotype was found many times. The CDR3 sequence: CASSPTLQRGYGYTF. The CDR3, as DNA: TGTGCCAGCTCACCCACACTACAGCGTGGCTATGGCTACACCTTC. This rearrangement joins TRBV18 to TRBJ1-2; no reliable D call. Deletions cut 3 bases from V and 4 bases from J, with 15 bases between. This CDR3 has 15 amino acids. The germline V gene has CDR1 KGHSH and CDR2 LQKENI.

This clonotype showed up many times. The chain carries TRBV6-4 and TRBJ2-1; TRBD1 is a possible D gene (6 bases). Germline CDR1 MRHNA, CDR2 SNTAGT. The CDR3 spans 16 residues. V was trimmed by 2 bases and J by 0 bases, leaving 11 bases between them. The CDR3 protein is CASSDTDSSSYNEQFF. CDR3 nucleotides: TGTGCCAGCAGTGACACGGACAGCAGCTCCTACAATGAGCAGTTCTTC.

This clonotype occurred many times. This chain links TRBV28 with TRBJ1-1; D is ambiguous. CDR1 is MDHEN, CDR2 SYDVKM, per germline. Between the trimmed V and J ends, which lost 3 bases and 5 bases, there was a span of 10 bases. This CDR3 region has 13 residues. The DNA for the CDR3 is TGTGCCAGCAGTTTTCCGGGCCAGACTGAAGCTTTCTTT. As protein: CASSFPGQTEAFF.

This clonotype showed up just a few times. This chain links TRBV7-8 with TRBJ2-5; the D gene is possibly TRBD2 (5 bases). Germline assignment: CDR1 SGHVS and CDR2 FQNEAQ. V was cut by 5 bases and J by 5 bases, with 15 bases left in between. The length of the CDR3 is 14 residues. CDR3 amino acids: CASSPDGWRETQYF. The DNA of the CDR3 is TGTGCCAGCAGCCCCGACGGATGGAGGGAGACCCAGTACTTC.

This clonotype was seen ten or more times. The V gene is TRBV11-2, the J gene TRBJ2-7; TRBD1 matches 12 bases. CDR3 length: 16 residues. CDR1 and CDR2 from the germline V gene are SGHAT and FQNNGV. The junction had 8 bases not matched to a gene; V was cut back by 5 bases and J by 3 bases. In DNA, the CDR3 is TGTGCCAGCAGCCCGAAGGGACAGGGGGCCCGCTACGAGCAGTACTTC. Translated: CASSPKGQGARYEQYF.

This clonotype was picked up many times. Here the CDR3 reads CASSLELPGFSEAFF. CDR3 sequence (DNA): TGTGCCAGCAGTTTAGAATTGCCGGGATTCTCTGAAGCTTTCTTT. The V call is TRBV12-3 or TRBV12-4, the J call TRBJ1-1, with D uncertain. CDR3 length: 15 residues. V was shortened by 1 base and J by 6 bases, with 15 bases between the two germline ends.

Many counts were recorded for this clonotype. V is TRBV7-2 and J is TRBJ2-7; the D gene is possibly TRBD2 (7 bases). Looked up from germline, CDR1 is SGHTA and CDR2 is FQGNSA. Trimming stripped 5 bases from V and 4 bases from J, with 27 bases between. The CDR3 sequence is 18 residues long. The CDR3 region is CASSGRTKAGQSLYEQYF. In DNA form, the CDR3 reads TGTGCCAGCAGCGGTCGTACGAAAGCGGGACAATCACTTTACGAGCAGTACTTC.

The chain links TRBV5-1 to TRBJ2-2; TRBD2 aligns across 10 bases. Trimming at V came to 1 base and at J to 2 bases, leaving 2 bases not matched to a gene. Per the germline V gene, CDR1 is SGHRS and CDR2 is YFSETQ. The CDR3 loop spans 16 amino acids. Here the CDR3 reads CASSLTSGINTGELFF. For the CDR3, the DNA is TGCGCCAGCAGCTTGACTAGCGGGATTAACACCGGGGAGCTGTTTTTT.

The chain combines TRBV6-2 or TRBV6-3 with TRBJ2-7; 7 nucleotides agree with TRBD1. CDR1 is MNHEY and CDR2 is SVGEGT in the germline V gene. The CDR3 totals 15 residues. The J segment lost 0 bases and the V segment lost 5 bases, leaving 7 bases of the junction unmatched. CDR3 amino acids: CASSSTGTDSYEQYF. The CDR3 nucleotides are TGTGCCAGCAGTAGCACCGGGACAGACTCCTACGAGCAGTACTTC.